Detailed here is one T cell receptor beta chain. V was clipped by 4 bases and J by 5 bases, with 9 bases between them. Germline-derived CDR1 and CDR2 are MNHEY and SVGAGI. The CDR3 has 13 amino acids. These data originate in a study of control samples from healthy donors and cancer patients. Here immunoSEQ multiplex PCR was the method, and the copy in TCRdb shows in-frame clones only, minus some. This table has tens of thousands of clones, about 80% appearing once. The rearrangement uses TRBV6-5 and TRBJ2-1, with TRBD1 as a possible D gene (6 bases). The sample comprised blood. The TCR originated in a man aged 45 to 65 in good health. The CDR3 sequence: CASSFNRDNEQFF. CDR3 bases: TGTGCCAGCAGTTTTAACAGGGACAATGAGCAGTTCTTC.